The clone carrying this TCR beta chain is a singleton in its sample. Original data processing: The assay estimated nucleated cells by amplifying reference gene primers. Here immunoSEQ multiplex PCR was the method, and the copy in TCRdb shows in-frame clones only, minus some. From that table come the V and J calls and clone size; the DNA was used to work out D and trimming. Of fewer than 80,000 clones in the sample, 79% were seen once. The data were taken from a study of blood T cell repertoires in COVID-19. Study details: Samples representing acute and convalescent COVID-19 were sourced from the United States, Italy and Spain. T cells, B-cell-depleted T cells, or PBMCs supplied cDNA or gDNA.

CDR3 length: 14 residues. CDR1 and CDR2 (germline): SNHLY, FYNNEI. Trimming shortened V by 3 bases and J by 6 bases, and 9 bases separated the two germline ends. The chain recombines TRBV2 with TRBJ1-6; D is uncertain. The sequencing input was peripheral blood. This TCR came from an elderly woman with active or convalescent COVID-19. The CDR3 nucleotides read TGTGCCAGCAGTGACGAGGGTATTAATTCACCCCTCCACTTT. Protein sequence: CASSDEGINSPLHF.